This record concerns one T cell receptor beta chain sequence. As yet, its antigen is unknown. Profiled with immunoSEQ multiplex PCR; TCRdb holds only in-frame clones, not every one. This table holds roughly 8,700 clones, approximately 77% found once. The sample comes from a study of neoadjuvant nivolumab and ipilimumab in lung cancer. Overall study: The combination arm added day-1 ipilimumab 1 mg/kg to nivolumab 3 mg/kg on days 1, 15, 29.

The CDR3 extends over 16 amino acids. Per germline, CDR1 MNHEY and CDR2 SMNVEV (reference sequence). Trimming cost V 3 bases and J 2 bases; bases outside gene matches: 4. General study results and limits: From pretherapy to surgery, tumor richness and clonality rose with dual therapy. TCR richness and clonality were higher in tumors than adjacent uninvolved lung.

The sequences come from tumor tissue, collected after neoadjuvant nivolumab, alone or with ipilimumab, at or shortly before surgery. The source of this sequence is an adult with non-small cell lung cancer. This chain uses TRBV27 with TRBJ1-5, with 10 nucleotides matching TRBD1. Here the CDR3 reads CASSFYGTGGNQPQHF. CDR3 bases: TGTGCCAGCAGTTTCTACGGGACAGGGGGCAATCAGCCCCAGCATTTT.